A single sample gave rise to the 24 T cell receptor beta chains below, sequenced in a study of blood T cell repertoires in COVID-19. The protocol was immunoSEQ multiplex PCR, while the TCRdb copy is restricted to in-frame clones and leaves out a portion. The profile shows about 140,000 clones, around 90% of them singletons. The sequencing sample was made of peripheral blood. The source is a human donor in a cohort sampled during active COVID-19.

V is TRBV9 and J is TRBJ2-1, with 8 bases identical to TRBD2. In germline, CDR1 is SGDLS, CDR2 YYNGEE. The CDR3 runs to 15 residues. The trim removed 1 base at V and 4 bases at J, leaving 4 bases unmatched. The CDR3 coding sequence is TGTGCCAGCAGCGTACTAGCGGGTGATTACAATGAGCAGTTCTTC. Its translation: CASSVLAGDYNEQFF.

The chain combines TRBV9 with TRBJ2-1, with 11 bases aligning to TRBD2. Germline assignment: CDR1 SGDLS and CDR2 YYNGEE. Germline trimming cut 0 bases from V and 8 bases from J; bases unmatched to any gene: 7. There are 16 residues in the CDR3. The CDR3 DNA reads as TGTGCCAGCAGCGTAGGAGCTAGCGGGAGGATCGATGAGCAGTTCTTC. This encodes CASSVGASGRIDEQFF.

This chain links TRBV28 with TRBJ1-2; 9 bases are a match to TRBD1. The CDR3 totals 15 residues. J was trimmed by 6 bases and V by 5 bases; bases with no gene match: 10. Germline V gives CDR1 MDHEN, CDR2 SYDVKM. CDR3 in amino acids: CASSPIRDRVNGYTF. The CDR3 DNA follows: TGTGCCAGCAGTCCCATACGGGACAGGGTAAATGGCTACACCTTC.

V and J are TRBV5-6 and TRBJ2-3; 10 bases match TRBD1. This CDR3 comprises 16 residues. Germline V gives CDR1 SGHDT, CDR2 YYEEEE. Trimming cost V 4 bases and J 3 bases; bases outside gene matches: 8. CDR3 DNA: TGTGCCAGCAGCCAATTCGACAGGGGGCAGACAGATACGCAGTATTTT. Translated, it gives CASSQFDRGQTDTQYF.

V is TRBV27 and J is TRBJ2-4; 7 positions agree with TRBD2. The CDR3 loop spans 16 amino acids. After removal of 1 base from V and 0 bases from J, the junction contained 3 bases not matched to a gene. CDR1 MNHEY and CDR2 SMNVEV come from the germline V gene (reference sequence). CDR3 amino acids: CASSLWGGLAKNIQYF. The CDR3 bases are TGTGCCAGCAGTTTATGGGGAGGGCTAGCCAAAAACATTCAGTACTTC.

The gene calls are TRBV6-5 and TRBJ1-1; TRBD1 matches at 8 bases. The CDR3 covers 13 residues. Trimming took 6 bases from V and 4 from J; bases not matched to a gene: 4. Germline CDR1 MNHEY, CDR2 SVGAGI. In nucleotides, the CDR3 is TGTGCCAGCAGGGTCGACAGGGGCACTGAAGCTTTCTTT. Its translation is CASRVDRGTEAFF.

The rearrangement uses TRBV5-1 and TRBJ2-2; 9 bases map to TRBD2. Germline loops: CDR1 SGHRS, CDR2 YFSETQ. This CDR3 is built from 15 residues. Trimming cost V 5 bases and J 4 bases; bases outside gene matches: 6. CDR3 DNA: TGCGCCAGCAGGGCTAGCGGGGTATCCACCGGGGAGCTGTTTTTT. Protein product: CASRASGVSTGELFF. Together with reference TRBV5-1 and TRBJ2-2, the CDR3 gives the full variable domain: KAGVTQTPRYLIKTRGQQVTLSCSPISGHRSVSWYQQTPGQGLQFLFEYFSETQRNKGNFPGRFSGRQFSNSRSEMNVSTLELGDSALYLCASRASGVSTGELFFGEGSRLTVL.

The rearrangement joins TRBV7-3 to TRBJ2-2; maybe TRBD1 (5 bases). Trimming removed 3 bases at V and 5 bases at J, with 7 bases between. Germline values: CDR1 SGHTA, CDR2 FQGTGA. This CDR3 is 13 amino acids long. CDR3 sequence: CASSFGQTGELFF. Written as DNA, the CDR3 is TGTGCCAGCAGCTTCGGACAAACCGGGGAGCTGTTTTTT.

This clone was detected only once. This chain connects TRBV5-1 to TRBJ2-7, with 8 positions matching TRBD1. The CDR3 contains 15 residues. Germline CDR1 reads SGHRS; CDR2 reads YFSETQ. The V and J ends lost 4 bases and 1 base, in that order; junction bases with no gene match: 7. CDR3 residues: CASSLLGTGSYEQYF. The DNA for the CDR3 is TGCGCCAGCAGCCTTCTCGGGACAGGATCCTACGAGCAGTACTTC.

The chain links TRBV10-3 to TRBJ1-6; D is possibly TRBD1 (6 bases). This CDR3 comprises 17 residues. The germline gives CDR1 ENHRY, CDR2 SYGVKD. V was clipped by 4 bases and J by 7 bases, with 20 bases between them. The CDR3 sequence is CAISVSRGAPGNSPLHF. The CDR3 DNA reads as TGTGCCATCAGTGTCTCACGGGGGGCGCCTGGAAATTCACCCCTCCACTTT.

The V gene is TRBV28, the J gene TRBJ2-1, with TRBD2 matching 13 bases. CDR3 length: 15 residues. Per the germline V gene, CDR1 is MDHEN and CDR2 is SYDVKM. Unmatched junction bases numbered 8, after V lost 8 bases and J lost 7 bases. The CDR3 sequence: CASQGLAGVQNEQFF. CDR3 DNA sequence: TGTGCCAGCCAAGGACTAGCGGGAGTGCAGAATGAGCAGTTCTTC.

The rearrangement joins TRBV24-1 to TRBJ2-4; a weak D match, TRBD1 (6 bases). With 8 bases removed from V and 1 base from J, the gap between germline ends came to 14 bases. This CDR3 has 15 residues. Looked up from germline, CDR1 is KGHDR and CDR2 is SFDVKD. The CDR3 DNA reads TGTGCCACCACCGACACAGGGTTCGCCAAAAACATTCAGTACTTC. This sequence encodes CATTDTGFAKNIQYF.

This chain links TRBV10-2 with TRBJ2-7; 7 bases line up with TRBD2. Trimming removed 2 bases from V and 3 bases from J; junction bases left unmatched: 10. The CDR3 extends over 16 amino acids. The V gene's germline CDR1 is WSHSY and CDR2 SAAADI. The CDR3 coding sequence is TGCGCCAGCAGTGAGCTGGCGGGAGTCCCATTCTACGAGCAGTACTTC. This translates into CASSELAGVPFYEQYF.

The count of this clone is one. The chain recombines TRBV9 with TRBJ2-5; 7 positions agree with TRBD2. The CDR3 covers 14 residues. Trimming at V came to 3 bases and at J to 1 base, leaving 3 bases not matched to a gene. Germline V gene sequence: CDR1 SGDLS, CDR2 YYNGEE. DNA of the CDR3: TGTGCCAGCAGCGGCGGGGGTCTCCAAGAGACCCAGTACTTC. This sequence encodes CASSGGGLQETQYF.

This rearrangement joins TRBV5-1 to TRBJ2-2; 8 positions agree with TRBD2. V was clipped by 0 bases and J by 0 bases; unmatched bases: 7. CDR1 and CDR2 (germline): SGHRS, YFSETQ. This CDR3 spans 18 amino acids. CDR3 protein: CASSLVGSGVTNTGELFF. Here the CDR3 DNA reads TGCGCCAGCAGCTTGGTCGGTAGCGGGGTAACGAACACCGGGGAGCTGTTTTTT.

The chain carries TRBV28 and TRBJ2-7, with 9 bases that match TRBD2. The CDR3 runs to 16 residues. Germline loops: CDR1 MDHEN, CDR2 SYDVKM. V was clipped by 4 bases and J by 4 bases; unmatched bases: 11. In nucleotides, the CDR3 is TGTGCCAGCAGTTACCCATTGGGACTAGCTGGTTACGAGCAGTACTTC. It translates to CASSYPLGLAGYEQYF.

The CDR3 loop reads CASSVQGAIGYTF. CDR3 sequence (DNA): TGTGCCAGCAGTGTTCAGGGGGCAATTGGCTACACCTTC. The rearrangement joins TRBV2 to TRBJ1-2; 8 bases agree with TRBD1. V shed 4 bases, J shed 7 bases, and the junction held 5 bases outside the gene matches. The CDR3 loop spans 13 amino acids. Germline V CDR1 and CDR2: SNHLY, FYNNEI.

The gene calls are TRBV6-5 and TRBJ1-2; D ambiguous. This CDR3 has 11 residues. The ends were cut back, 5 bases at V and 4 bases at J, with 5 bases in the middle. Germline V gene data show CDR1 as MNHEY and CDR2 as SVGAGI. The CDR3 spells CASSPGYGYTF. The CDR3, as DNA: TGTGCCAGCAGTCCGGGCTATGGCTACACCTTC.

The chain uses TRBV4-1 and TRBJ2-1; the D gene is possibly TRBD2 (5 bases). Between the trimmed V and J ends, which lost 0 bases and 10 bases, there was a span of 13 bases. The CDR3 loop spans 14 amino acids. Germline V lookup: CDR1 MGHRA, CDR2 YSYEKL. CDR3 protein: CASSQEWTSAEQFF. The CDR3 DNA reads TGCGCCAGCAGCCAAGAATGGACTTCGGCCGAGCAGTTCTTC.

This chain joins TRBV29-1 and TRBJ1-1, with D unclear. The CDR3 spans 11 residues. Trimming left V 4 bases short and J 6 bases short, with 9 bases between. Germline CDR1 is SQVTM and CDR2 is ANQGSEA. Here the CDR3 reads CSVVRGPEAFF. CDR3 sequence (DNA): TGCAGCGTTGTTCGTGGGCCTGAAGCTTTCTTT.

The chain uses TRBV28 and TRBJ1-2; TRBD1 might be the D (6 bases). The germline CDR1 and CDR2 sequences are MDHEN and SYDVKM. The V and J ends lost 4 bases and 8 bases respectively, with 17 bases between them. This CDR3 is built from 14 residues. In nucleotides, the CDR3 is TGTGCCAGCAGTTACCAATCAGGGGTAGGAGGCTACACCTTC. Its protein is CASSYQSGVGGYTF.

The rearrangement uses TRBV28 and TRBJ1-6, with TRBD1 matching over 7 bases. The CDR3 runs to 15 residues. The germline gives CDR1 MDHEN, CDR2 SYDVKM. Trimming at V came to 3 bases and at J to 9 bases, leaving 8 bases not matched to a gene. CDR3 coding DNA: TGTGCCAGCAGTTTGCCGACAGGGCCGATTTCACCCCTCCACTTT. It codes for CASSLPTGPISPLHF.

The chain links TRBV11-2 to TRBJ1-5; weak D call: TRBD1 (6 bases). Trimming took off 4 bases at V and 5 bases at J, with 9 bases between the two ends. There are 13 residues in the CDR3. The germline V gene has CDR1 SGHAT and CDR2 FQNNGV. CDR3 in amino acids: CASSYNRDQPQHF. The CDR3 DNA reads TGTGCCAGCAGCTATAACAGGGATCAGCCCCAGCATTTT. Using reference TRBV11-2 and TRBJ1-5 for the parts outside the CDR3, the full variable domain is EAGVAQSPRYKIIEKRQSVAFWCNPISGHATLYWYQQILGQGPKLLIQFQNNGVVDDSQLPKDRFSAERLKGVDSTLKIQPAKLEDSAVYLCASSYNRDQPQHFGDGTRLSIL.

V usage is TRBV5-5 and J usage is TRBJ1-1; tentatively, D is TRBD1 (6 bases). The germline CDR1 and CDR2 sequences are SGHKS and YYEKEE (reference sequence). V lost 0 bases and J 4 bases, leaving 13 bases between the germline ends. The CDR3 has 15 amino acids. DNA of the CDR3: TGTGCCAGCAGCTTGGCCGGGGGGCGAGTCACTGAAGCTTTCTTT. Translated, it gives CASSLAGGRVTEAFF.